A selection of T cell receptor beta chains follows, all from one sample in a study of T cells in Graves' hyperthyroidism and ophthalmopathy. TCRdb re-called the multiplex PCR reads with MiXCR, one entry per CDR3 protein. The table lists around 360,000 distinct CDR3 sequences, roughly 15% of them singletons. The sequenced sample consisted of blood. These TCRs come from a woman aged 55-70 years with Graves' ophthalmopathy. Each CDR3 is given with its conserved first and last residue. The order of the fields is clone size, D gene, J gene, V gene, CDR3 protein, CDR3 DNA. A D gene is named only where the DNA matches it firmly. Clone size is not always given. Where it is, it says once, few, many or a class for expanded clones.

abundance: many
d_gene: -
j_gene: TRBJ1-5
v_gene: TRBV5-1
CDR3aa: CASSLGQPGQPQHF
CDR3nt: TGCGCCAGCAGCTTGGGACAGCCCGGTCAGCCCCAGCATTTT

abundance: many
d_gene: -
j_gene: TRBJ2-7
v_gene: TRBV7-9
CDR3aa: CASSLVTGASYEQYF
CDR3nt: TGTGCCAGCAGCTTAGTGACGGGGGCCTCCTACGAGCAGTACTTC

abundance: -
d_gene: TRBD2
j_gene: TRBJ2-3
v_gene: TRBV7-2
CDR3aa: CASSFTSGDTDTQYF
CDR3nt: TGTGCCAGCAGCTTTACTAGCGGGGACACAGATACGCAGTATTTT

abundance: many
d_gene: TRBD2
j_gene: TRBJ2-5
v_gene: TRBV15
CDR3aa: CATRGGREVSETQYF
CDR3nt: TGTGCCACCCGGGGAGGGCGGGAGGTATCGGAGACCCAGTACTTC

abundance: many
d_gene: TRBD2
j_gene: TRBJ2-3
v_gene: TRBV2
CDR3aa: CASRGTSADTDTQYF
CDR3nt: TGTGCCAGCAGGGGGACTAGCGCTGACACAGATACGCAGTATTTT

abundance: few
d_gene: -
j_gene: TRBJ2-7
v_gene: TRBV5-1
CDR3aa: CASSRHAYEQYF
CDR3nt: TGCGCCAGCAGCCGACACGCTTACGAGCAGTACTTC

abundance: -
d_gene: -
j_gene: TRBJ1-2
v_gene: TRBV2
CDR3aa: CASSAARADGYTF
CDR3nt: TGTGCCAGCAGTGCCGCAAGGGCGGACGGCTACACCTTC

abundance: -
d_gene: -
j_gene: TRBJ1-4
v_gene: TRBV7-8
CDR3aa: CASSPAGTEGEKLFF
CDR3nt: TGTGCCAGCAGCCCCGCCGGGACCGAGGGGGAAAAACTGTTTTTT

abundance: many
d_gene: -
j_gene: TRBJ2-1
v_gene: TRBV11-3
CDR3aa: CASSLSREREQFF
CDR3nt: TGTGCCAGCAGCCTCAGCAGGGAAAGAGAGCAGTTCTTC

abundance: many
d_gene: -
j_gene: TRBJ2-7
v_gene: TRBV4-1
CDR3aa: CASSQKTESYEQYF
CDR3nt: TGCGCCAGCAGCCAAAAAACCGAGTCCTACGAGCAGTACTTC

abundance: many
d_gene: TRBD2
j_gene: TRBJ2-1
v_gene: TRBV3-1
CDR3aa: CASSPTLAGEQFF
CDR3nt: TGTGCCAGCAGCCCGACGCTAGCGGGTGAGCAGTTCTTC

abundance: few
d_gene: -
j_gene: TRBJ1-5
v_gene: TRBV4-2
CDR3aa: CASSHPDTDQPQHF
CDR3nt: TGTGCCAGCAGCCATCCTGACACCGATCAGCCCCAGCATTTT

abundance: -
d_gene: TRBD2
j_gene: TRBJ2-1
v_gene: TRBV11-2
CDR3aa: CASRPGTGLLAGNYNEQFF
CDR3nt: TGTGCCAGCAGACCCGGGACAGGACTACTAGCGGGGAACTACAATGAGCAGTTCTTC

abundance: few
d_gene: TRBD1
j_gene: TRBJ2-3
v_gene: TRBV6-1
CDR3aa: CASSTSTGVSDTQYF
CDR3nt: TGTGCCAGCAGCACATCGACAGGGGTGTCAGATACGCAGTATTTT

abundance: many
d_gene: -
j_gene: TRBJ1-5
v_gene: TRBV6-1
CDR3aa: CASSESWGTQPQHF
CDR3nt: TGTGCCAGCAGTGAAAGTTGGGGAACTCAGCCCCAGCATTTT

abundance: once
d_gene: -
j_gene: TRBJ2-4
v_gene: TRBV24-1
CDR3aa: CATSGAGTEKNIQYF
CDR3nt: TGTGCCACCAGTGGGGCCGGGACTGAGAAAAACATTCAGTACTTC

abundance: many
d_gene: TRBD1
j_gene: TRBJ2-5
v_gene: TRBV7-9
CDR3aa: CASSPTHTGGQETQYF
CDR3nt: TGTGCCAGCAGCCCAACCCACACAGGGGGCCAAGAGACCCAGTACTTC

abundance: many
d_gene: TRBD1
j_gene: TRBJ2-4
v_gene: TRBV6-1
CDR3aa: CASSQVMDRVVLAKNIQYF
CDR3nt: TGTGCCAGCAGTCAAGTGATGGACAGGGTCGTATTAGCCAAAAACATTCAGTACTTC

abundance: many
d_gene: TRBD1
j_gene: TRBJ1-5
v_gene: TRBV12-3/TRBV12-4
CDR3aa: CASSPGDRGDQPQHF
CDR3nt: TGTGCCAGCAGTCCCGGGGACAGGGGAGATCAGCCCCAGCATTTT

abundance: -
d_gene: -
j_gene: TRBJ2-2
v_gene: TRBV7-9
CDR3aa: CASSLVSAGELFF
CDR3nt: TGTGCCAGCAGCTTAGTATCCGCCGGGGAGCTGTTTTTT

abundance: few
d_gene: TRBD1
j_gene: TRBJ2-2
v_gene: TRBV5-4
CDR3aa: CASSEGQGDTGELFF
CDR3nt: TGTGCCAGCAGCGAGGGACAGGGGGACACCGGGGAGCTGTTTTTT

abundance: many
d_gene: -
j_gene: TRBJ2-1
v_gene: TRBV5-1
CDR3aa: CASSLEARGHEQFF
CDR3nt: TGCGCCAGCAGCTTGGAGGCTAGAGGGCATGAGCAGTTCTTC

abundance: -
d_gene: -
j_gene: TRBJ2-1
v_gene: TRBV19
CDR3aa: CASSTLGTGRSYNEQFF
CDR3nt: TGTGCCAGTAGTACCCTTGGGACGGGCAGATCCTACAATGAGCAGTTCTTC

abundance: many
d_gene: -
j_gene: TRBJ2-4
v_gene: TRBV6-1
CDR3aa: CASSDGEGAKNIQYF
CDR3nt: TGTGCCAGCAGTGATGGCGAGGGAGCCAAAAACATTCAGTACTTC

abundance: -
d_gene: TRBD1
j_gene: TRBJ1-5
v_gene: TRBV12-3/TRBV12-4
CDR3aa: CASSLAGDRGHQPQHF
CDR3nt: TGTGCCAGCAGTTTAGCCGGGGACAGGGGGCACCAGCCCCAGCATTTT

abundance: many
d_gene: -
j_gene: TRBJ2-7
v_gene: TRBV5-5
CDR3aa: CASSPDVGQVNYEQYF
CDR3nt: TGTGCCAGCAGCCCAGATGTAGGGCAGGTTAACTACGAGCAGTACTTC

abundance: many
d_gene: -
j_gene: TRBJ2-1
v_gene: TRBV13
CDR3aa: CASSFPIDNEQFF
CDR3nt: TGTGCCAGCAGCTTTCCGATTGACAATGAGCAGTTCTTC

abundance: few
d_gene: TRBD2
j_gene: TRBJ2-3
v_gene: TRBV4-1
CDR3aa: CASSQVGGLTDTQYF
CDR3nt: TGCGCCAGCAGCCAAGTGGGGGGGTTGACAGATACGCAGTATTTT

abundance: -
d_gene: -
j_gene: TRBJ2-3
v_gene: TRBV9
CDR3aa: CASSVGQVFRDTQYF
CDR3nt: TGTGCCAGCAGCGTAGGGCAGGTCTTTCGTGATACGCAGTATTTT